This entry is about one T cell receptor (beta chain). This clone turned up a few times. It lacks a known antigen. No base quality values were provided; no much bigger clone lies one nucleotide off. V drops 0 bases and J drops 7 bases, leaving 12 bases in between. Taken from cysteine to phenylalanine, the CDR3 has 14 residues. Only the CDR3 DNA is retained, 42 bases long and in frame from the first base. CDR1 SGDLS and CDR2 YYNGEE were looked up in the germline V gene. The source of the sample is a study of beta chain features in type 1 diabetes (dated by TCRdb to the late 2010s). With respect to the entire study: Patients and healthy donors did not differ in mean age, gender distribution, total cell number or subset yield. A total of some 110 million sorted cells were examined across all samples, and the number of cells per subset was strongly correlated with RNA yield. The study compared the TCRB repertoires of sorted circulating CD4+ T cell subsets in recently diagnosed type 1 diabetes patients with those in matched healthy donors. Whereas all 30 or so donors provided naive and central memory subsets, regulatory and stem cell-like memory subsets were isolated from just 8 patients and about 8 healthy donors. Broad study findings and their caveats: Naive, central memory and regulatory TCRB repertoires appeared more similar among patients than among healthy donors. Because the HLA sub-analyses included only small numbers of individuals, any influence of HLA type on TCRB rearrangement was left unresolved. Shorter templates might have been favored by PCR, but patient and control samples were amplified and corrected together, so both groups would have been affected equally by any skew. A moderate but significant shortening of TCRB CDR3 length was observed in type 1 diabetes patients in all four CD4+ subsets. At VDJ recombination sites, patients with type 1 diabetes made fewer insertions and deleted more nucleotides, a pattern implying thymic rearrangement abnormalities. Sequencing cDNA rather than genomic DNA could over-represent highly expressing activated cells, although activation and CD3 levels did not differ between groups.

The entire amount of isolated RNA was reverse transcribed using the High Capacity cDNA Reverse Transcription Kit, so the sequenced TCRB transcripts were expressed ones. Naive, central memory and regulatory T cell samples underwent deep immunoSEQ sequencing, averaging about 3.57 million total reads per sample. After sorted cells were lysed in RLT buffer, RNA was extracted with DNase-treated RNeasy Micro or Mini kits, with the choice depending on cell number. Each cell subset was processed on its own to prevent cross-contamination, while patient and healthy donor samples were processed together. The immunoSEQ multiplex PCR was used to amplify TCRB sequences from cDNA, yielding 87-bp fragments that span the CDR3 region. Sequencing of the amplicons was done on the Illumina HiSeq platform. In the paper's pipeline: PCR bias was computationally corrected using synthetic template baselines, reads within Hamming distance 2 were collapsed, and singletons that could not be merged were discarded. Reads were aligned against IMGT to assign V, D and J genes, CDR3 length and insertions or deletions at six rearrangement sites. Within each subset, clonotype counts were normalized to sorted cell number, and only after that were true diversity and Gini coefficients computed with the tcR R package. Repertoire sharing was quantified using the overlap coefficient calculated on TCRB nucleotide sequences. Out-of-frame TCRB sequences from naive cells were analyzed to stand in for the pre-selection repertoire. TCRdb's version of the immuneACCESS table is confined to in-frame rearrangements and falls short of the full clone set. An unresolved V gene accounts for under half of the shortfall where checked; the remainder is of unknown origin. V and J calls plus clone size are reproduced from that table; the DNA served to infer D and trimming. The sample yields about 660,000 clones; about 14% were counted once. In total, the top ten clones hold 0.03% to 0.04% of the sample.

Each donor gave one peripheral blood draw, averaging about 120 mL, which was collected into heparinised tubes. A BD FACSAria II was used to sort naive, central memory, regulatory and stem cell-like memory CD4+ T cells with a panel that included CD45RO, CCR7, CD25, CD127, CD95 and CD27. A purity above 95% was achieved for all sorted populations. PBMCs were isolated right away by Lymphoprep density gradient centrifugation and were stained directly, without culture. So that batch effects would be minimized, each experiment stained and sorted samples in pairs, pairing one healthy donor with one patient.

The clonotype comes from a young man with type 1 diabetes. Specimen: naive CD4+ T cells from blood. This sample's cell subset or site label indicates: true naive CD4+ T cells. The rearranged chain carries TRBV9 and TRBJ2-3; TRBD1 is a weak D gene call, 6 bases matching. The DNA is as follows: TGTGCCAGCAGCGTAGAGGTGGGGGACAATACGCAGTATTTT. This codes for CASSVEVGDNTQYF. The variable domain in full, with residues beyond the CDR3 obtained from the reference TRBV9 and TRBJ2-3 genes, is DSGVTQTPKHLITATGQRVTLRCSPRSGDLSVYWYQQSLDQGLQFLIQYYNGEERAKGNILERFSAQQFPDLHSELNLSSLELGDSALYFCASSVEVGDNTQYFGPGTRLTVL.